Detailed here is one T cell receptor (beta chain). The data derive from a study of blood T cell repertoires in COVID-19. Study information: Sources were T cells, B-cell-depleted T cells, or PBMCs; the material itself was cDNA or gDNA.

How the authors handled the data: Scientists estimated how many nucleated cells there were by amplifying reference gene primers. Sequenced by immunoSEQ multiplex PCR; TCRdb stores in-frame clones only, minus some. Clone size and the V and J calls come from that table; the DNA yielded D and trimming. The sample has around 230,000 clones, approximately 81% seen once; the top ten hold roughly 7.9%. Germline assignment: CDR1 MGHRA and CDR2 YSYEKL. This CDR3 spans 17 amino acids. V was trimmed by 4 bases and J by 7 bases, leaving 22 bases between them. This TCR was sampled from a woman older than 75 with acute or convalescent COVID-19. Sequencing was performed on peripheral blood. The chain links TRBV4-1 to TRBJ1-4; possibly TRBD1 for D (5 bases). CDR3 amino acids: CASSPQGMGLVSEKLFF. DNA of the CDR3: TGCGCCAGCAGCCCTCAGGGCATGGGACTCGTCTCTGAAAAACTGTTTTTT.